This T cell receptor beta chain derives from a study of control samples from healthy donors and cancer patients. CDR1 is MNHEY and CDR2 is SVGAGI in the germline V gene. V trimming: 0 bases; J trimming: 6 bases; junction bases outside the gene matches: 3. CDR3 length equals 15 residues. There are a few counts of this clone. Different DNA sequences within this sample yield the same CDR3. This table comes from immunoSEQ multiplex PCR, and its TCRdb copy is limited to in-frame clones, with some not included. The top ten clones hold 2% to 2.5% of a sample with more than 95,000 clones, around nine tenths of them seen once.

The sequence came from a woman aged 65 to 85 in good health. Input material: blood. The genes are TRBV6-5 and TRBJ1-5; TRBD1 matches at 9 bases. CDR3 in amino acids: CASSYSGQGGQPQHF. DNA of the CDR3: TGTGCCAGCAGTTACTCGGGACAGGGCGGTCAGCCCCAGCATTTT.